The 4 T cell receptor beta chains presented below share a single source sample, sequenced in a study of human T cells and chemical hapten exposure. The time point: patch test 3, about 24 weeks after DPC sensitization. Treatment: therapeutic diphenylcyclopropenone sensitization with weekly scalp DPC. The total RNA was obtained from whole blood that was not fractionated. TCRdb re-analysed the RACE reads in MiXCR, keeping a single row per CDR3 protein. The sample records around 40,000 distinct CDR3 sequences, about 13% being singletons. Sequencing used whole blood, obtained in connection with sensitization to the hapten diphenylcyclopropenone (DPC). The receptor set was obtained from a woman in her thirties or forties with alopecia areata. Some clones in this sample may be carry-over from other donors' samples.

V gene TRBV3-1 combines with J gene TRBJ1-3; no firm D call. V shed 0 bases and J shed 2 bases, with 8 bases lying between them. Germline CDR1 is LGHDT and CDR2 is YNNKEL (reference sequence). The CDR3 spans 15 residues. The CDR3 nucleotides are TGTGCCAGCAGCCAAGATACAAGGGCTGGAAACACCATATATTTT. Amino acids: CASSQDTRAGNTIYF.

The sample holds a few counts of this clonotype. The chain recombines TRBV20-1 with TRBJ1-6; possible D gene TRBD1, 5 bases. V was cut by 8 bases and J by 9 bases, with 17 bases left in between. This CDR3 has 13 residues. Germline loops: CDR1 DFQATT, CDR2 SNEGSKA (reference sequence). The CDR3 DNA follows: TGCAGTCCCCGGCAAACCGGGGGTTCACCCCTCCACTTT. This sequence encodes CSPRQTGGSPLHF.

This clonotype was counted many times. The chain employs TRBV5-1 and TRBJ2-6; D gene ambiguous. The length of the CDR3 is 13 residues. Germline assignment: CDR1 SGHRS and CDR2 YFSETQ. V was cut by 7 bases and J by 1 base, with 6 bases left in between. CDR3: CASGRSGANVLTF. The CDR3 region has the DNA TGCGCCAGCGGAAGATCTGGGGCCAACGTCCTGACTTTC.

In its sample, this clonotype was seen a few times. The chain recombines TRBV11-2 with TRBJ2-1; D ambiguous. The CDR3 sequence is 16 residues long. Trimming took off 2 bases at V and 4 bases at J, with 15 bases between the two ends. In germline, CDR1 is SGHAT, CDR2 FQNNGV. Here the CDR3 reads CASSLTLLLAYNEQFF. The CDR3 DNA reads as TGTGCCAGCAGCTTAACTTTGTTACTGGCATACAATGAGCAGTTCTTC. Filled out from reference TRBV11-2 and TRBJ2-1, the complete variable domain reads EAGVAQSPRYKIIEKRQSVAFWCNPISGHATLYWYQQILGQGPKLLIQFQNNGVVDDSQLPKDRFSAERLKGVDSTLKIQPAKLEDSAVYLCASSLTLLLAYNEQFFGPGTRLTVL.